This is a list of T cell receptor beta chains from one sample in a study of blood T cell repertoires in COVID-19. Libraries were prepared by immunoSEQ multiplex PCR; TCRdb keeps only in-frame clonotypes and omits some of them. The data hold about 100,000 clones, with roughly 80% observed a single time. Sequencing was performed on peripheral blood. These receptors all stem from a woman in her 70s with acute or convalescent COVID-19. The CDR3 runs from the conserved cysteine through the conserved F or W. D genes are given only for firm matches. Part of the rows lack a size; the others show once, few, many or a class for expanded clones.

TRBJ1-2,TRBV28,TRBD1,.,TGTGCCAGCGTCAACAGGGGATCCCCATTGTGGGGACAACCGATTAACTATGGCTACACCTTC,CASVNRGSPLWGQPINYGYTF
TRBJ2-3,TRBV5-1,TRBD1,.,TGCGCCAGCAGCCAAGAACCGGGACAGGGATGGAGTACGCAGTATTTT,CASSQEPGQGWSTQYF
TRBJ1-2,TRBV3-1/TRBV3-2,TRBD1,.,TGTGCCAGCAGTCGACAGGGGGACTATGGCTACACCTTC,CASSRQGDYGYTF
TRBJ2-2,TRBV5-1,.,.,TGCGCCAGCAGCTGGTCAGAATCCACCGGGGAGCTGTTTTTT,CASSWSESTGELFF
TRBJ2-7,TRBV5-1,.,.,TGCGCCAGCAGCTTCGGGGGAGTAAATCGCGAGCAGTACTTC,CASSFGGVNREQYF
TRBJ1-1,TRBV2,.,.,TGTGCCAGCAGTGAATCCGTGGTTTTCGGGGTCCCTGAAGCTTTCTTT,CASSESVVFGVPEAFF
TRBJ1-4,TRBV19,.,.,TGTGCCAGTAGTACAGGGTCAACTAATGAAAAACTGTTTTTT,CASSTGSTNEKLFF
TRBJ1-1,TRBV5-4,.,.,TGTGCCAGCAGCTTGGCAAACCGGTTGACTGAAGCTTTCTTT,CASSLANRLTEAFF
TRBJ2-5,TRBV5-1,.,.,TGCGCCAGCAGCTTATATGGAGGGGATCAAGAGACCCAGTACTTC,CASSLYGGDQETQYF
TRBJ1-3,TRBV28,TRBD1,.,TGTGCCAGCACAGGGGGCCAAGACACCATATATTTT,CASTGGQDTIYF
TRBJ1-2,TRBV7-2,TRBD1,.,TGTGCCAGCAGCCCGGGACAGGGGAGAAGGGGCTACACCTTC,CASSPGQGRRGYTF
TRBJ1-4,TRBV6-5,.,.,TGTGCCAGCAGAACAGGAGGGGAAAAACTGTTTTTT,CASRTGGEKLFF
TRBJ2-1,TRBV12-3/TRBV12-4,.,.,TGTGCCAGCAGTTCGTACAATGAGCAGTTCTTC,CASSSYNEQFF
TRBJ2-1,TRBV6-1,.,.,TGTGCCAGCAGTGAAGCGCCCCCGGGTTCTACCTACAATGAGCAGTTCTTC,CASSEAPPGSTYNEQFF
TRBJ2-7,TRBV27,.,many,TGTGCCAGCAGTCCCGGGGCGGGGACCTACGAGCAGTACTTC,CASSPGAGTYEQYF
TRBJ2-7,TRBV18,.,.,TGTGCCAGCTCACTCTCGGTGGGGCACACCTACGAGCAGTACTTC,CASSLSVGHTYEQYF
TRBJ2-6,TRBV30,.,.,TGTGCCTGGAACCATCAAGCCGCCAACGTCCTGACTTTC,CAWNHQAANVLTF
TRBJ2-3,TRBV11-1,TRBD2,.,TGTGCCAGCAGCTTACATGCGGGGGCAGATACGCAGTATTTT,CASSLHAGADTQYF
TRBJ1-5,TRBV15,.,.,TGTGCCACCAGCAGAGAAGGGGGTAGGCAGCCCCAGCATTTT,CATSREGGRQPQHF
TRBJ1-1,TRBV30,.,.,TGTGCCTGGACGCGGGAAAAAACTGAAGCTTTCTTT,CAWTREKTEAFF
TRBJ1-2,TRBV5-4,TRBD1,.,TGTGCCAGCAGCCTCGTCGGACAGGACTATGGCTACACCTTC,CASSLVGQDYGYTF
TRBJ1-3,TRBV28,.,once,TGTGCCAGCCATTGGGGCGAAGGAAACACCATATATTTT,CASHWGEGNTIYF
TRBJ1-1,TRBV15,TRBD1,.,TGTGCCACCAGCAGAGAGACAGGGAAAACTGAAGCTTTCTTT,CATSRETGKTEAFF
TRBJ2-2,TRBV11-1,.,.,TGTGCCAGCAGCACAACGACAGTTGGGGAGCTGTTTTTT,CASSTTTVGELFF
TRBJ1-5,TRBV24-1,.,medium-sized,TGTGCCACCAGAGAACGCTGGACAGGCAATCAGCCCCAGCATTTT,CATRERWTGNQPQHF
TRBJ2-1,TRBV6-5,.,.,TGTGCCAGCAGGAGGGACTCCTACAATGAGCAGTTCTTC,CASRRDSYNEQFF
TRBJ1-1,TRBV18,TRBD1,once,TGTGCCAGCTCCCCGACAGGGATGAACACTGAAGCTTTCTTT,CASSPTGMNTEAFF